Shown below are 3 T cell receptor beta chains from a single sample sequenced in a study of T cell responses to AZD1222 COVID-19 vaccine. Sequenced by immunoSEQ multiplex PCR; TCRdb stores in-frame clones only, minus some. The sample lists approximately 100,000 clones; approximately 89% were seen once. The specimen was peripheral blood, collected 28 days after the second AZD1222 dose. The receptors stem from an adult who received the AZD1222 COVID-19 vaccine.

The chain uses TRBV19 and TRBJ2-3; D call uncertain. V was trimmed by 10 bases and J by 4 bases, leaving 9 bases between them. CDR1 is LNHDA, CDR2 SQIVND, per germline (reference sequence). The CDR3 extends over 11 amino acids. The CDR3 region is CATSVADTQYF. Written as DNA, the CDR3 is TGTGCCACTTCGGTGGCAGATACGCAGTATTTT.

The chain is built from TRBV18 and TRBJ1-1; 11 bases are shared with TRBD1. CDR1 and CDR2 from the germline V gene are KGHSH and LQKENI. V was pared by 3 bases and J by 1 base, with 13 bases of the junction left unmatched. The CDR3 sequence is 19 residues long. CDR3 DNA sequence: TGTGCCAGCTCACCCAATTATGGACAGGGGGCGACGGCGAACACTGAAGCTTTCTTT. Its translation: CASSPNYGQGATANTEAFF.

The genes are TRBV29-1 and TRBJ2-7; unclear D gene. The germline V gene has CDR1 SQVTM and CDR2 ANQGSEA. V gave up 4 bases and J gave up 0 bases, with 13 bases separating them. The CDR3 is made up of 14 amino acids. DNA for the CDR3: TGCAGCGTTGGCGGAAAATCCACCTCCTACGAGCAGTACTTC. Residues: CSVGGKSTSYEQYF.